Reported below is one T cell receptor (beta chain). The data belong to a study of blood T cell repertoires in COVID-19. About the research overall: The cDNA or gDNA used as material had been derived from T cells, B-cell-depleted T cells, or PBMCs.

Germline CDR1 KGHSH, CDR2 LQKENI. With 8 bases clipped from V and 4 bases from J, the junction kept 4 bases outside the gene matches. The CDR3 spans 13 residues. The table came from immunoSEQ multiplex PCR; TCRdb's copy has only in-frame clones and leaves some out. Of about 200,000 clones in the sample, over 70% were seen once. This TCR was sampled from a woman older than 75 with acute or convalescent COVID-19. Specimen: peripheral blood. This rearrangement joins TRBV18 to TRBJ2-1, with 8 nucleotides matching TRBD2. The CDR3, as DNA: TGTGCCAGCGGCGGGGGGTCTTACAATGAGCAGTTCTTC. Amino acid sequence: CASGGGSYNEQFF.